These 9 T cell receptor beta chains were sequenced from one sample in a study of cytomegalovirus exposure and HLA in healthy donors. Primers for the PCR totalled 60 Vbeta and 13 Jbeta. Data came from immunoSEQ multiplex PCR; TCRdb stores just in-frame clones and leaves some out. The sample holds about 160,000 clones; about 75% are singletons and the top ten take less than 3%. Sequencing was done on a sample of PBMCs. The receptors were gathered from a female donor in good health and CMV-seronegative.

The rearrangement joins TRBV6-5 to TRBJ1-5; a weak D match, TRBD1 (5 bases). Germline V gives CDR1 MNHEY, CDR2 SVGAGI. The CDR3 spans 14 residues. Trimming shortened V by 8 bases and J by 7 bases, and 18 bases separated the two germline ends. CDR3 coding DNA: TGTGCCAGCTCCCCAGTTGGGGCGCGGCAGCCCCAGCATTTT. It translates to CASSPVGARQPQHF.

A few counts support this clone. The gene calls are TRBV13 and TRBJ1-1; 7 positions agree with TRBD1. Losses at the gene ends were 0 bases for V and 7 bases for J; bases not matched to a gene: 2. The germline gives CDR1 PRHDT, CDR2 FYEKMQ (reference sequence). The CDR3 consists of 13 residues. As DNA, the CDR3 is TGTGCCAGCAGCTTAGGACAGGGGATTGAAGCTTTCTTT. Translating gives CASSLGQGIEAFF. The full variable domain, rest sourced from reference TRBV13 and TRBJ1-1, is AAGVIQSPRHLIKEKRETATLKCYPIPRHDTVYWYQQGPGQDPQFLISFYEKMQSDKGSIPDRFSAQQFSDYHSELNMSSLELGDSALYFCASSLGQGIEAFFGQGTRLTVV.

CDR3 residues: CASRGGTDQPQHF. In nucleotides, the CDR3 is TGTGCCAGCAGGGGTGGGACAGATCAGCCCCAGCATTTT. J is TRBJ1-5 and V is TRBV2; 7 bases match TRBD1. After removal of 6 bases from V and 5 bases from J, the junction contained 4 bases not matched to a gene. The CDR3 sequence is 13 residues long. CDR1 is SNHLY and CDR2 is FYNNEI in the germline V gene.

The V and J genes are TRBV28 and TRBJ1-6; 8 nucleotides agree with TRBD1. Losses at the gene ends were 5 bases for V and 8 bases for J; bases not matched to a gene: 2. The germline gives CDR1 MDHEN, CDR2 SYDVKM. This CDR3 has 13 amino acids. The CDR3 bases are TGTGCCAGCAGTCAGGGGGCTCATTCACCCCTCCACTTT. Residues: CASSQGAHSPLHF.

This clone was detected only a few times. J is TRBJ2-3 and V is TRBV5-1, with D unclear. Germline V gene lookup returns CDR1 SGHRS and CDR2 YFSETQ. The CDR3 has 14 amino acids. Trimming shortened V by 0 bases and J by 5 bases, and 10 bases separated the two germline ends. CDR3 coding DNA: TGCGCCAGCAGCTTGGGGCTAGTTGGAGATACGCAGTATTTT. It translates to CASSLGLVGDTQYF. Full variable domain (rest looked up from reference TRBV5-1 and TRBJ2-3): KAGVTQTPRYLIKTRGQQVTLSCSPISGHRSVSWYQQTPGQGLQFLFEYFSETQRNKGNFPGRFSGRQFSNSRSEMNVSTLELGDSALYLCASSLGLVGDTQYFGPGTRLTVL.

This sequence joins TRBV25-1 and TRBJ1-4; TRBD1 is a possible D gene (5 bases). This CDR3 is built from 15 residues. Per the germline V gene, CDR1 is MGHDK and CDR2 is SYGVNS. Trimming stripped 3 bases from V and 8 bases from J, with 16 bases between. The CDR3 loop reads CASSEGRDGGEKLFF. The CDR3 region has the DNA TGTGCCAGCAGTGAGGGGCGGGACGGAGGGGAAAAACTGTTTTTT.

The CDR3 sequence: CASSLGGGGDSDTQYF. The CDR3 DNA reads TGCGCCAGCAGCTTGGGTGGCGGGGGGGACTCAGATACGCAGTATTTT. The chain has TRBV5-1 and TRBJ2-3; 9 nucleotides agree with TRBD2. The J segment lost 4 bases and the V segment lost 0 bases, leaving 6 bases of the junction unmatched. The germline V gene encodes CDR1 SGHRS and CDR2 YFSETQ. The CDR3 spans 16 residues.

The chain couples TRBV6-6 to TRBJ2-3; 9 bases agree with TRBD1. V shed 2 bases and J 2 bases; nucleotides not matched to a gene: 5. CDR3 length: 16 residues. In germline, CDR1 is MNHNY, CDR2 SVGAGI (reference sequence). DNA for the CDR3: TGTGCCAGCAGTTACCCCGGGACAGGGTCCACAGATACGCAGTATTTT. This sequence encodes CASSYPGTGSTDTQYF.

The gene calls are TRBV28 and TRBJ1-4; D is undetermined. With 3 bases removed from V and 8 bases from J, the gap between germline ends came to 10 bases. The V gene's germline CDR1 is MDHEN and CDR2 SYDVKM. The CDR3 covers 13 residues. The CDR3 region is CASSFTGWEKLFF. The CDR3 DNA reads as TGTGCCAGCAGTTTTACGGGATGGGAAAAACTGTTTTTT.